Shown below are 20 T cell receptor beta chains from a single sample sequenced in a study of OX40 agonist ivuxolimab in advanced cancers. Profiling relied on immunoSEQ multiplex PCR, and the TCRdb table lists in-frame clones only, not all of them. The sample records more than 35,000 clones, approximately 84% being singletons. The sequences come from CD4+ or CD8+ T cells sorted from blood, collected in a trial of the OX40 agonist ivuxolimab. The receptors come from an adult with an advanced solid tumor such as melanoma, head and neck, liver or kidney cancer.

The chain employs TRBV29-1 and TRBJ2-2, with 8 bases that match TRBD1. Germline CDR1 SQVTM, CDR2 ANQGSEA. This CDR3 is 14 amino acids long. With V trimmed by 1 base and J by 4 bases, 2 bases remained unmatched. In DNA, the CDR3 is TGCAGCGTTGAAGGGGACAGGAGCACCGGGGAGCTGTTTTTT. Translation gives CSVEGDRSTGELFF.

This chain joins TRBV7-9 and TRBJ2-5, with D unresolved. Trimming left V 2 bases short and J 5 bases short, with 6 bases between. This CDR3 region has 12 residues. Per germline, CDR1 SEHNR and CDR2 FQNEAQ (reference sequence). In nucleotides, the CDR3 is TGTGCCAGCAGCTTATGGGTGGAGACCCAGTACTTC. As protein: CASSLWVETQYF.

J is TRBJ2-1 and V is TRBV7-6, with 11 bases identical to TRBD2. CDR3 length equals 19 residues. Germline V lookup: CDR1 SGHVS, CDR2 FNYEAQ. V lost 5 bases to trimming and J lost 0 bases; unmatched junction nucleotides: 12. CDR3 nucleotides: TGTGCCAGCAGCAACACCCCGACTAGCGGGGTGTCCTCCTACAATGAGCAGTTCTTC. This encodes CASSNTPTSGVSSYNEQFF.

The V gene is TRBV13, the J gene TRBJ2-7; 8 nucleotides line up with TRBD1. With 5 bases clipped from V and 4 bases from J, the junction kept 10 bases outside the gene matches. Germline values: CDR1 PRHDT, CDR2 FYEKMQ (reference sequence). CDR3 length equals 15 residues. CDR3 nucleotide sequence: TGTGCCAGCAGCCCCTTCGGACAGGGAAAATACGAGCAGTACTTC. Amino acids: CASSPFGQGKYEQYF.

This chain links TRBV11-3 with TRBJ2-7; D not certain. The CDR3 has 16 residues. V dropped 0 bases and J dropped 2 bases, with 14 bases sitting between them. CDR1 and CDR2 from the germline V gene are SGHNT and YENEEA. The CDR3 DNA reads TGTGCCAGCAGCTTAGATCGTAAGGACGCGACCTACGAGCAGTACTTC. Translated, it gives CASSLDRKDATYEQYF.

About this clone: Different DNA sequences within this sample yield the same CDR3. The CDR3 nucleotides read TGTGCCAGCAGTGAAGGCCAGGGGATCTCCTACGAGCAGTACTTC. Amino acid sequence: CASSEGQGISYEQYF. V is TRBV6-1 and J is TRBJ2-7, with D perhaps TRBD1 (6 bases). Between the trimmed V and J ends, which lost 1 base and 0 bases, there was a span of 10 bases. Germline-derived CDR1 and CDR2 are MNHNS and SASEGT. CDR3 length: 15 amino acids.

The chain joins TRBV7-9 to TRBJ2-1, with D possibly matching TRBD2 (5 bases). CDR3 length: 13 residues. Trimming removed 5 bases from V and 10 bases from J, with 15 bases in between. CDR1 is SEHNR, CDR2 FQNEAQ, per germline (reference sequence). CDR3 nucleotides: TGTGCCAGCAGCCCCCCCGAGGAGGTGGAGCAGTTCTTC. Its protein is CASSPPEEVEQFF.

In DNA, the CDR3 is TGTGCCAGCAGTTACGGGGCGTACACTGAAGCTTTCTTT. This encodes CASSYGAYTEAFF. The genes are TRBV6-5 and TRBJ1-1, with D possibly TRBD1 on 5 matching bases. CDR3 length: 13 amino acids. Trimming took off 2 bases at V and 3 bases at J, with 7 bases between the two ends. The germline CDR1 and CDR2 sequences are MNHEY and SVGAGI.

The chain recombines TRBV11-2 with TRBJ2-7, with D tentatively TRBD2 (5 bases). Germline CDR1 SGHAT, CDR2 FQNNGV. Trimming shortened V by 3 bases and J by 4 bases, and 7 bases separated the two germline ends. The CDR3 is made up of 12 amino acids. DNA for the CDR3: TGTGCCAGCAGCTTGAGGGCTTACGAGCAGTACTTC. Its translation: CASSLRAYEQYF.

This clone was recorded a few times. V usage is TRBV19 and J usage is TRBJ2-7, with D unresolved. CDR1 and CDR2 (germline): LNHDA, SQIVND (reference sequence). With 4 bases removed from V and 2 bases from J, the gap between germline ends came to 6 bases. This CDR3 region has 12 residues. In DNA, the CDR3 is TGTGCCAGTAGTACCGACACCTACGAGCAGTACTTC. It yields the protein CASSTDTYEQYF.

CDR3 bases: TGTGCCAGCAGCCCTTTTAGCGGGAGGGCCTATGAGCAGTTCTTC. Translating it yields CASSPFSGRAYEQFF. V is TRBV11-3 and J is TRBJ2-1, with 11 positions matching TRBD2. This CDR3 is built from 15 residues. V was pared by 5 bases and J by 8 bases, with 8 bases of the junction left unmatched. In germline, CDR1 is SGHNT, CDR2 YENEEA. The full variable domain, with the rest looked up from reference TRBV11-3 and TRBJ2-1, is EAGVVQSPRYKIIEKKQPVAFWCNPISGHNTLYWYLQNLGQGPELLIRYENEEAVDDSQLPKDRFSAERLKGVDSTLKIQPAELGDSAVYLCASSPFSGRAYEQFFGPGTRLTVL.

V usage is TRBV5-4 and J usage is TRBJ1-1, with D possibly being TRBD1 (5 bases). V dropped 2 bases and J dropped 11 bases, with 13 bases sitting between them. The germline gives CDR1 SGHNT, CDR2 YYREEE (reference sequence). CDR3 length equals 12 residues. This CDR3 is CASSFGTDVAFF. The CDR3 bases are TGTGCCAGCAGCTTTGGGACGGACGTGGCTTTCTTT.

The J gene is TRBJ2-2, the V gene TRBV5-6, with 8 bases that match TRBD2. The V gene end was trimmed by 0 bases and the J gene end by 8 bases; junction bases not matched to a gene: 3. Germline CDR1 reads SGHDT; CDR2 reads YYEEEE. There are 14 residues in the CDR3. The CDR3: CASSLGLASGELFF. CDR3 DNA: TGTGCCAGCAGCTTGGGACTAGCGAGTGGGGAGCTGTTTTTT. The full variable domain, completed using reference TRBV5-6 and TRBJ2-2, is DAGVTQSPTHLIKTRGQQVTLRCSPKSGHDTVSWYQQALGQGPQFIFQYYEEEERQRGNFPDRFSGHQFPNYSSELNVNALLLGDSALYLCASSLGLASGELFFGEGSRLTVL.

The chain combines TRBV27 with TRBJ1-6, with D possibly TRBD1 on 5 matching bases. The V and J ends lost 6 bases and 7 bases respectively, with 10 bases between them. CDR1 and CDR2 from the germline V gene are MNHEY and SMNVEV (reference sequence). The CDR3 covers 13 residues. The CDR3: CASRDIPNSPLHF. The CDR3 nucleotides are TGTGCCAGCAGGGACATCCCGAATTCACCCCTCCACTTT.

The rearrangement links TRBV19 to TRBJ2-1; TRBD1 agrees at 7 bases. The germline V gene encodes CDR1 LNHDA and CDR2 SQIVND (reference sequence). The CDR3 has 13 residues. Trimming cost V 6 bases and J 4 bases; bases outside gene matches: 3. The CDR3 nucleotides are TGTGCCAGTAGGGCAGGGGGATACAATGAGCAGTTCTTC. This translates into CASRAGGYNEQFF.

The gene calls are TRBV4-3 and TRBJ2-5, with 8 bases that match TRBD2. Trimming cost V 5 bases and J 4 bases; bases outside gene matches: 6. Germline assignment: CDR1 LGHNA and CDR2 YSLEER. The CDR3 is 14 amino acids. In DNA, the CDR3 is TGCGCCAGCAGCTACGGACTAGCCCTAGAGACCCAGTACTTC. Protein sequence: CASSYGLALETQYF.

The chain recombines TRBV4-3 with TRBJ1-3, with D uncertain. V shed 0 bases and J shed 0 bases, with 9 bases lying between them. This CDR3 is 16 amino acids long. Germline values: CDR1 LGHNA, CDR2 YSLEER. This CDR3 is CASSQDVEASGNTIYF. The DNA for the CDR3 is TGCGCCAGCAGCCAAGATGTGGAGGCCTCTGGAAACACCATATATTTT.

On this clone itself: The junction and the germline gene differ at one end; a read error may be behind it. The chain recombines TRBV2 with TRBJ1-2; D is uncertain. The CDR3 runs to 10 residues. CDR1 and CDR2 from the germline V gene are SNHLY and FYNNEI. CDR3 sequence: CASSGNLKAF. The CDR3 nucleotides are TGTGCCAGCAGTGGAAACCTCAAGGCATTC.

This clone is a singleton in its sample. This chain joins TRBV27 and TRBJ2-6; D remains unclear. The CDR3 has 16 residues. Per germline, CDR1 MNHEY and CDR2 SMNVEV (reference sequence). Trimming removed 5 bases from V and 1 base from J, with 12 bases in between. CDR3 residues: CASSPNAGSGANVLTF. In DNA, the CDR3 is TGTGCCAGCAGTCCCAACGCCGGGTCTGGGGCCAACGTCCTGACTTTC. The complete variable domain, with remaining parts taken from reference TRBV27 and TRBJ2-6, reads EAQVTQNPRYLITVTGKKLTVTCSQNMNHEYMSWYRQDPGLGLRQIYYSMNVEVTDKGDVPEGYKVSRKEKRNFPLILESPSPNQTSLYFCASSPNAGSGANVLTFGAGSRLTVL.

This chain joins TRBV28 and TRBJ2-5; 7 bases match TRBD2. TRBJ2-7 matches the DNA end more closely, so the J call is doubtful. The germline V gene has CDR1 MDHEN and CDR2 SYDVKM. The CDR3 runs to 16 residues. CDR3 bases: TGTGCCAGCGCCTCCCAAGCGGGATCGGCCAGTAACGAGCAGTACTTC. This sequence encodes CASASQAGSASNEQYF.